This TCR beta chain was documented in a study of monozygotic twins with inflammatory bowel disease. General study points: The study found lower TCRbeta diversity (inverse Simpson) in IBD patients than in healthy co-twins.

About this clonotype itself: Its specificity is unknown.

TCRdb re-called the 5' RACE reads, yielding one record per CDR3 amino acid sequence without DNA. Its listing shows around 190,000 distinct CDR3 sequences. Per germline, CDR1 SGHRS and CDR2 YFSETQ. The CDR3 runs 11 residues. Whole blood served as the source of total RNA, and no T cell sorting took place. The sample comprised blood. The chain links TRBV5-1 to TRBJ2-1. This clonotype was sampled from a human donor with ulcerative colitis or Crohn's disease, or a healthy co-twin of an affected twin (not recorded which). The CDR3 loop reads CASSWGGIQFF.